This TCR beta chain derives from a study of immune characterization of retroperitoneal liposarcoma. TCRdb reanalysed the PCR reads using MiXCR and keeps one entry per CDR3 protein. The profile shows around 13,000 distinct CDR3 sequences, approximately 48% of them singletons. This clonotype is medium-sized within its sample. This receptor was identified in a female donor with retroperitoneal liposarcoma. The sample was tumor tissue.

This chain's CDR3 is CASSLVGWEQFF. CDR3 sequence (DNA): TGTGCCAGCAGCTTAGTAGGGTGGGAGCAGTTCTTC. The chain links TRBV7-2 to TRBJ2-1; the D is unclear. This CDR3 has 12 residues. Germline CDR1 SGHTA, CDR2 FQGNSA. V was clipped by 1 base and J by 10 bases, with 8 bases between them.